Listed below are T cell receptor beta chains from one sample, sequenced in a study of T cell repertoires in cytomegalovirus infection. Which antigens these TCRs recognize remains unknown. TCRdb re-derived calls from the reads in MiXCR, one entry per CDR3 protein. The table has about 920,000 distinct CDR3 sequences, around 29% seen once. Sequenced here: cultured CD8+ T cells from PBMCs, sampled from culture after CMV antigen stimulation. The source is a human donor in good health (CMV status not recorded). Some clones in this sample may be carry-over from other donors' samples. CDR3s include the opening cysteine and the closing phenylalanine or tryptophan. The D gene is left open where the match is weak. Size tells how often a clone was seen (once, few, many) or the class of an expanded clone, and some rows leave it out.

j_gene	abundance	v_gene	d_gene	CDR3nt	CDR3aa
TRBJ1-1	few	TRBV6-2/TRBV6-3	-	TGTGCCAGCAGTTCCTTCCGGTTAGGGAACACTGAAGCTTTCTTT	CASSSFRLGNTEAFF
TRBJ1-1	-	TRBV19	TRBD1	TGTGCCAGTAGTTTAATCCGGGACAGGGGGCCAACTGAAGCTTTCTTT	CASSLIRDRGPTEAFF
TRBJ1-5	-	TRBV18	-	TGTGCCAGCTCACCTAGCTACGACAAGAGCAATCAGCCCCAGCATTTT	CASSPSYDKSNQPQHF
TRBJ2-7	-	TRBV6-2/TRBV6-3	-	TGTGCCAGCGTACAGGGTACTTCCGAGCAGTACTTC	CASVQGTSEQYF
TRBJ2-7	-	TRBV6-6	-	TGTGCCAGCAGTCCCGGGCCGCCAAACGAGCAGTACTTC	CASSPGPPNEQYF
TRBJ2-1	-	TRBV5-1	TRBD2	TGCGCCAGCAGAGGGACTAGCGGGGAATACAATGAGCAGTTCTTC	CASRGTSGEYNEQFF
TRBJ1-2	-	TRBV4-1	-	TGCGCCAGCAGCCACAACGACCGAGAAGGGAACTATGGCTACACCTTC	CASSHNDREGNYGYTF
TRBJ1-3	few	TRBV7-2	-	TGTGCCAGCAGCCCGTACTCCGGTACTGGAAACACCATATATTTT	CASSPYSGTGNTIYF
TRBJ2-5	-	TRBV3-1	TRBD2	TGTGCCAGCAGCCAGAATAGCGGGGGACAAGAGACCCAGTACTTC	CASSQNSGGQETQYF
TRBJ2-1	-	TRBV29-1	-	TGCAGCGCCTTGGGTAGCGGCTTTGAGCAGTTCTTC	CSALGSGFEQFF
TRBJ1-4	few	TRBV5-4	TRBD1	TGTGCCAGCAGCTCTATTGGACAGGGTCGAGAGGAAAAACTGTTTTTT	CASSSIGQGREEKLFF
TRBJ1-4	-	TRBV3-1	-	TGTGCCAGCAGCCCCAGGGTCGCGGGTGAAAAACTGTTTTTT	CASSPRVAGEKLFF
TRBJ2-2	-	TRBV5-1	-	TGCGCCAGCAGCACGGAGACAGATGGCGGGGAGCTGTTTTTT	CASSTETDGGELFF
TRBJ2-1	few	TRBV7-9	-	TGTGCCAGCAGCCCTTCTCTCAATGAGCAGTTCTTC	CASSPSLNEQFF
TRBJ2-5	few	TRBV7-8	TRBD1	TGTGCCAGCGCCCTGGGGTCCGGGACAGGGCTTGTAGAGACCCAGTACTTC	CASALGSGTGLVETQYF
TRBJ2-7	few	TRBV27	TRBD1	TGTGCCAGCAGTTTAACAGGGGTCGTCGCCTACGAGCAGTACTTC	CASSLTGVVAYEQYF
TRBJ2-2	-	TRBV2	-	TGTGCCAGCATTAGGCAGCCGAACACCGGGGAGCTGTTTTTT	CASIRQPNTGELFF
TRBJ2-5	few	TRBV9	TRBD2	TGTGCCAGCAGCGTAGTCCCCCGGCGGGGGTACCAAGAGACCCAGTACTTC	CASSVVPRRGYQETQYF
TRBJ2-1	many	TRBV6-6	TRBD2	TGTGCCAGCAGTTACCGGACTAGCGATGAGCAGTTCTTC	CASSYRTSDEQFF
TRBJ2-3	-	TRBV7-9	-	TGTGCCAGCAGCTTAGTGGACGGACCGTATAGCACAGATACGCAGTATTTT	CASSLVDGPYSTDTQYF
TRBJ2-1	-	TRBV7-3	-	TGTGCCAGCAGCTCCCCGCCCGTCAATGAGCAGTTCTTC	CASSSPPVNEQFF
TRBJ2-3	-	TRBV4-1	-	TGCGCCAGCAGCCAAGATCTCAGGAACGACGGGACGCAGTATTTT	CASSQDLRNDGTQYF
TRBJ2-1	many	TRBV12-3/TRBV12-4	-	TGTGCCAGCAGTTTTGGCATCCCCGGCAATGAGCAGTTCTTC	CASSFGIPGNEQFF
TRBJ1-6	few	TRBV12-5	-	TGTGCTAGTGGTTCCGGGAGCTCCTATAATTCACCCCTCCACTTT	CASGSGSSYNSPLHF
TRBJ2-1	-	TRBV7-2	-	TGTGCCAGCAGCCCGCATCAAAGGGCAGGCAATGAGCAGTTCTTC	CASSPHQRAGNEQFF
TRBJ1-1	-	TRBV7-9	TRBD1	TGTGCCAGCAGCAAACAGGGGAATGAAGCTTTCTTT	CASSKQGNEAFF
TRBJ2-2	few	TRBV20-1	TRBD2	TGCAGTGCTCACGGGGGGGCCGGGGAGCTGTTTTTT	CSAHGGAGELFF
TRBJ2-6	-	TRBV9	TRBD1	TGTGCCAGCAGTCAGGGAACAGGGGCGGGGGCCAACGTCCTGACTTTC	CASSQGTGAGANVLTF
TRBJ2-2	many	TRBV7-2	-	TGTGCCAGCAGCTTAGACGTTTCACTGGCGGGGGAGCTGTTTTTT	CASSLDVSLAGELFF
TRBJ2-1	many	TRBV6-2/TRBV6-3	-	TGTGCCAGCAGTTACTCCTTTGGACTCCACAATGAGCAGTTCTTC	CASSYSFGLHNEQFF
TRBJ1-3	-	TRBV12-3/TRBV12-4	TRBD1	TGTGCCAGCACCACCGCGGAGGGAGGGGGCGAAGACACCATATATTTT	CASTTAEGGGEDTIYF
TRBJ1-1	-	TRBV4-1	-	TGCGCCAGCAACCTGAAAGGCGGGACAGCTTTCTTT	CASNLKGGTAFF
TRBJ2-1	many	TRBV7-2	TRBD1	TGTGCCAGCAGCTTAGTCAAGGGGGCGCGGAATGAGCAGTTCTTC	CASSLVKGARNEQFF
TRBJ1-2	-	TRBV6-1	TRBD1	TGTGCCAGCAGGGAAGCAAGCAGGACAGGGATGGTTCATGGCTATGGCTACACCTTC	CASREASRTGMVHGYGYTF
TRBJ1-2	few	TRBV19	-	TGTGCCAGTAGTTGGGACGCCACTTTCGATGACTACACCTTC	CASSWDATFDDYTF
TRBJ1-1	many	TRBV7-6	-	TGTGCCAGCAGCTTATCGGGGCCATTGAACACTGAAGCTTTCTTT	CASSLSGPLNTEAFF
TRBJ1-1	-	TRBV7-9	-	TGTGCCAGCAGCTATTTCCCCGCGGGGACGGGAACTGAAGCTTTCTTT	CASSYFPAGTGTEAFF
TRBJ2-4	many	TRBV6-6	TRBD2	TGTGCCAGCAGTTACCGGACTAGCGGGGGTATTTGGGACATTCAGTACTTC	CASSYRTSGGIWDIQYF
TRBJ2-1	-	TRBV7-3	TRBD2	TGTGCCAGCATCCCCTCGGGACTAGCGTACAATGAGCAGTTCTTC	CASIPSGLAYNEQFF
TRBJ1-6	few	TRBV20-1	-	TGCAGTGCTAGAGTGGACGGGGAGGGGATTACTTCACCCCTCCACTTT	CSARVDGEGITSPLHF
TRBJ1-1	-	TRBV27	-	TGTGCCAGCAGTCGGGACGTTGGGAACACTGAAGCTTTCTTT	CASSRDVGNTEAFF
TRBJ2-1	-	TRBV15	-	TGTGCCACCAGCAGAGATTTAGGTTACAATGAGCAGTTCTTC	CATSRDLGYNEQFF
TRBJ2-5	-	TRBV4-1	TRBD2	TGCGCCAGCAGCCAAGGACTAGCGGGGAAGTACCAAGAGACCCAGTACTTC	CASSQGLAGKYQETQYF
TRBJ2-5	once	TRBV29-1	-	TGCAGCGCCCCAGGGCGGCGCGAGACTCAGTACTTC	CSAPGRRETQYF
TRBJ2-1	-	TRBV7-9	-	TGTGCCAGCAGGTCGGCCGGGGGCGTTGGGACAGACAATGAGCAGTTCTTC	CASRSAGGVGTDNEQFF
TRBJ2-6	few	TRBV6-1	-	TGTGCCAGCAGTCTCGGGACTTCCGGCTCTGGGGCCAACGTCCTGACTTTC	CASSLGTSGSGANVLTF
TRBJ2-3	-	TRBV10-3	TRBD2	TGTGCCATCAGTGAATCGGGGGGGCCAGATACGCAGTATTTT	CAISESGGPDTQYF
TRBJ1-5	-	TRBV19	TRBD1	TGTGCCAGTAGTATAGATCACAGGGGGCGGGGATTCATCGAGCCCCAGCATTTT	CASSIDHRGRGFIEPQHF
TRBJ2-1	many	TRBV7-2	-	TGTGCCAGCAGCTTAGTTGAATTCGGGGGGCCCTACAATGAGCAGTTCTTC	CASSLVEFGGPYNEQFF